This passage covers 14 T cell receptor beta chains from one sample sequenced in a study of CD8 T cells in Susac syndrome. Reverse transcription of roughly 0.45 to 1 ug RNA used random hexamers. TCRdb recomputed calls from the immunoSEQ multiplex PCR reads with MiXCR, one row per CDR3 protein. The data contain 85,000 to 90,000 distinct CDR3 sequences, 85% to 95% of them seen just once; the ten biggest clones take up around 0.32%. Sequenced input: CD8+ T cells from PBMCs. Receptors originate from a human donor in good health.

The J gene is TRBJ2-3, the V gene TRBV9; 9 positions agree with TRBD2. CDR3 size: 14 residues. The ends lost 3 bases at V and 6 bases at J; junction bases unmatched: 5. Germline V gives CDR1 SGDLS, CDR2 YYNGEE. The CDR3 DNA sequence: TGTGCCAGCAGCGACAGCGGGGGGTCCGATACGCAGTATTTT. This translates into CASSDSGGSDTQYF.

The CDR3 nucleotides read TGTGCCATCAGTGAATCAACCGACTATGGCTACACCTTC. This gives the protein CAISESTDYGYTF. The V gene is TRBV10-3, the J gene TRBJ1-2, with no clear D. There are 13 residues in the CDR3. Trimming stripped 3 bases from V and 3 bases from J, with 8 bases between. Germline V gene lookup returns CDR1 ENHRY and CDR2 SYGVKD.

The chain uses TRBV11-2 and TRBJ1-5; D unclear. The CDR3 has 15 amino acids. Trimming removed 3 bases from V and 0 bases from J, with 9 bases in between. Germline loops: CDR1 SGHAT, CDR2 FQNNGV. The CDR3 nucleotides are TGTGCCAGCAGCTTGCGGGGTAATAGCAATCAGCCCCAGCATTTT. Translated, it gives CASSLRGNSNQPQHF.

This rearrangement joins TRBV13 to TRBJ1-3, with D possibly TRBD1 on 5 matching bases. Germline V gene sequence: CDR1 PRHDT, CDR2 FYEKMQ (reference sequence). This CDR3 region has 16 residues. Trimming shortened V by 5 bases and J by 0 bases, and 14 bases separated the two germline ends. This CDR3 is CASSPKGVYSGNTIYF. The CDR3 bases are TGTGCCAGCAGCCCAAAAGGGGTGTACTCTGGAAACACCATATATTTT.

The J gene is TRBJ1-2, the V gene TRBV2; D is undetermined. Germline values: CDR1 SNHLY, CDR2 FYNNEI. The CDR3 runs 16 residues. Trimming cost V 0 bases and J 6 bases, with 17 bases left between them. DNA of the CDR3: TGTGCCAGCAGTGAAGCGCTTCGGACGGATGCTAATGGCTACACCTTC. Amino acid sequence: CASSEALRTDANGYTF.

The chain couples TRBV9 to TRBJ1-4, with a weak D call TRBD1 (5 bases). Trimming cost V 0 bases and J 5 bases, with 8 bases left between them. This CDR3 spans 14 amino acids. Germline lookup yields CDR1 SGDLS and CDR2 YYNGEE. The DNA of the CDR3 is TGTGCCAGCAGCGTAGGGCCAGGGAATGAAAAACTGTTTTTT. Its protein product is CASSVGPGNEKLFF.

The V and J genes are TRBV7-2 and TRBJ2-1; D gene ambiguous. The CDR3 length is 14 residues. CDR1 SGHTA and CDR2 FQGNSA come from the germline V gene. With 3 bases removed from V and 8 bases from J, the gap between germline ends came to 14 bases. CDR3 loop: CASSLAGLGDEQFF. The DNA of the CDR3 is TGTGCCAGCAGCTTGGCTGGTCTTGGGGATGAGCAGTTCTTC.

This chain joins TRBV12-3 or TRBV12-4 and TRBJ2-5, with unresolved D. V was trimmed by 5 bases and J by 5 bases, leaving 9 bases between them. The CDR3 consists of 12 residues. CDR3 coding DNA: TGTGCCAGCAGTCCCCACCGGGAGACCCAGTACTTC. Translated, it gives CASSPHRETQYF.

This clonotype was recorded only once. The chain joins TRBV7-9 to TRBJ1-1, with D unclear. V lost 1 base to trimming and J lost 6 bases, with 6 bases between them. CDR3 length: 12 residues. The germline CDR1 and CDR2 sequences are SEHNR and FQNEAQ (reference sequence). The CDR3 is CASSLVAAEAFF. The DNA for the CDR3 is TGTGCCAGCAGCTTAGTGGCGGCTGAAGCTTTCTTT.

The chain has TRBV6-5 and TRBJ1-2; 7 nucleotides align to TRBD1. Germline lookup yields CDR1 MNHEY and CDR2 SVGAGI. CDR3 length: 16 residues. The junction had 7 bases not matched to a gene; V was cut back by 0 bases and J by 3 bases. CDR3: CASSYSTGHLDYGYTF. CDR3 nucleotides: TGTGCCAGCAGTTACTCGACAGGGCATCTTGACTATGGCTACACCTTC.

This chain connects TRBV11-2 to TRBJ2-3, with D perhaps TRBD2 (5 bases). Germline V lookup: CDR1 SGHAT, CDR2 FQNNGV. V was clipped by 4 bases and J by 0 bases, with 11 bases between them. The CDR3 contains 15 residues. This CDR3 is CASSSGRTSTDTQYF. The CDR3 nucleotides are TGTGCCAGCAGCTCCGGACGGACTAGCACAGATACGCAGTATTTT.

V is TRBV7-9 and J is TRBJ1-3; D not resolved. The CDR3 has 17 residues. Deletions cut 5 bases from V and 0 bases from J, with 17 bases between. Per the germline V gene, CDR1 is SEHNR and CDR2 is FQNEAQ (reference sequence). The CDR3 loop is CASSASRGTNSGNTIYF. Here the CDR3 DNA reads TGTGCCAGCAGCGCCAGTCGGGGAACCAACTCTGGAAACACCATATATTTT.

The rearrangement links TRBV12-3 or TRBV12-4 to TRBJ1-1; D uncertain. Trimming cost V 3 bases and J 1 base, with 9 bases left between them. The CDR3 extends over 14 amino acids. CDR3 in DNA: TGTGCCAGCAGTTTGATTCCGTCGAACACTGAAGCTTTCTTT. This codes for CASSLIPSNTEAFF.

This rearrangement joins TRBV29-1 to TRBJ2-2; D gene uncertain. Germline V gene sequence: CDR1 SQVTM, CDR2 ANQGSEA. The length of the CDR3 is 13 residues. With 3 bases removed from V and 3 bases from J, the gap between germline ends came to 8 bases. The CDR3 sequence: CSVDNMDTGELFF. For the CDR3, the DNA is TGCAGCGTTGATAATATGGACACCGGGGAGCTGTTTTTT.